This T cell receptor (beta chain) derives from a study of blood T cell repertoires in COVID-19. Study-wide background: Acute and convalescent COVID-19 specimens originated in the United States, Italy and Spain. T cells, B-cell-depleted T cells, or PBMCs supplied cDNA or gDNA.

Source study methods: Nucleated cell number was recorded as an estimate derived from reference gene primer amplification. TCRdb keeps only in-frame clones here, not all; method: immunoSEQ multiplex PCR. V, J and clone size are those of that table, while D and trimming were read from the DNA. The table lists around 140,000 clones, roughly 84% of them singletons, with more than 1.3% in the top ten. Trimming took off 5 bases at V and 9 bases at J, with 15 bases between the two ends. The CDR3 spans 14 residues. Per germline, CDR1 SGHNT and CDR2 YYREEE (reference sequence). This rearrangement joins TRBV5-4 to TRBJ1-6; D is perhaps TRBD1 (6 bases). The clonotype was recovered from a man aged 55 to 69 with acute or convalescent COVID-19. Sequenced: peripheral blood. The CDR3: CASSHGQTGSPLHF. The CDR3 DNA is TGTGCCAGCAGTCACGGACAGACGGGTTCACCCCTCCACTTT.